The source of this T cell receptor beta chain is a study of cytomegalovirus exposure and HLA in healthy donors. Germline V CDR1 and CDR2: DFQATT, SNEGSKA (reference sequence). The CDR3 consists of 11 residues. Trimming took 6 bases from V and 7 from J, leaving 12 bases between them. Separation from the approximately 710-subject first cohort characterized the roughly 120-subject validation cohort, to which the donors belonged. Profiled with immunoSEQ multiplex PCR; TCRdb holds only in-frame clones, not every one. The sample comprises 160,000 or so clones, around 90% of which are singletons, and 2.5% to 3.5% rests with the top ten.

The TCR was taken from a man younger than 30 in good health and CMV-seronegative. The sequenced material came from PBMCs. The rearrangement joins TRBV20-1 to TRBJ1-2; D is unresolved. CDR3 sequence (DNA): TGCAGTGCGGGCGGGCGTGGTGGCTACACCTTC. It specifies CSAGGRGGYTF.